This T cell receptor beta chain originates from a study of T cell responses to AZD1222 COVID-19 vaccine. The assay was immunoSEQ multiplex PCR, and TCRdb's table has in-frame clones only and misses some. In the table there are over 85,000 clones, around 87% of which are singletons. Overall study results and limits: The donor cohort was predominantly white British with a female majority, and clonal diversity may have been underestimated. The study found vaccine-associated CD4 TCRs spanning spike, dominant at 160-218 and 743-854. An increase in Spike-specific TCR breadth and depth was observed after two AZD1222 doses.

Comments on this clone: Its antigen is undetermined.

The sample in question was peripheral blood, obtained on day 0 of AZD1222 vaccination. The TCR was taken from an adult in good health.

Here the CDR3 reads CASSAPLGDSYSNQPQHF. The CDR3, as DNA: TGTGCCAGTAGTGCGCCCCTAGGGGACAGTTATAGCAATCAGCCCCAGCATTTT. The chain has TRBV19 and TRBJ1-5, with 7 bases fitting TRBD1. Germline values: CDR1 LNHDA, CDR2 SQIVND (reference sequence). The trim removed 5 bases at V and 0 bases at J, leaving 13 bases unmatched. This CDR3 comprises 18 residues.